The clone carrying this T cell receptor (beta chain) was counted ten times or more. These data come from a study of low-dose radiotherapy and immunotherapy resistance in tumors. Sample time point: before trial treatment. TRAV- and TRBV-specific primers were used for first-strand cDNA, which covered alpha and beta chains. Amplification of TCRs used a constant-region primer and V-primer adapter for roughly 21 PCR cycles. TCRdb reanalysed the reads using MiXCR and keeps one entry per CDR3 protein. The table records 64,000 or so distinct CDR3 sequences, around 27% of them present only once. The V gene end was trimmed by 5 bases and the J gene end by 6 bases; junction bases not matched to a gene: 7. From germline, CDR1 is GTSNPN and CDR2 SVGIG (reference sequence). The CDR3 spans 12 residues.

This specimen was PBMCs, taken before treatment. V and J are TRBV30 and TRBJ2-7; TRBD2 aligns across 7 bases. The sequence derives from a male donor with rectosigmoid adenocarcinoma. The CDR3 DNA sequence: TGTGCCTGGTCGGGGACTACCGTCGAGCAGTACTTC. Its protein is CAWSGTTVEQYF.